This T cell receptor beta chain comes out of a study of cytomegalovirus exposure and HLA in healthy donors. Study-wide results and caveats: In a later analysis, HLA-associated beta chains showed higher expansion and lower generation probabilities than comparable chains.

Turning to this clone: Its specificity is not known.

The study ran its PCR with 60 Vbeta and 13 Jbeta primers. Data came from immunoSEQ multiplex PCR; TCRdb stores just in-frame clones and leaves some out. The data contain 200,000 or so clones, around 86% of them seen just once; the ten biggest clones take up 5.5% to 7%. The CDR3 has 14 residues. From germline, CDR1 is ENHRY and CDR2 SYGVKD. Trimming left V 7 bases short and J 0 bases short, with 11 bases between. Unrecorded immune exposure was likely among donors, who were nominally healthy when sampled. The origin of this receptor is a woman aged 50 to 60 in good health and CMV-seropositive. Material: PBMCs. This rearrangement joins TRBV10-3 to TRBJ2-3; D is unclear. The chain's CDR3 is CAITSDPSTDTQYF. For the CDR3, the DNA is TGTGCCATCACAAGCGACCCAAGCACAGATACGCAGTATTTT.